The next 27 T cell receptor beta chains were all read from a single sample in a study of cytomegalovirus exposure and HLA in healthy donors. With 60 Vbeta and 13 Jbeta primers, the PCR was carried out. Only in-frame clones appear in the TCRdb table, and some are missing; sequencing was by immunoSEQ multiplex PCR. The sample comprises 150,000 to 200,000 clones, around three quarters of which are singletons, and 1.5% to 2% rests with the top ten. The sample was PBMCs. All receptors derive from a woman aged 30 to 39 in good health and CMV-seronegative.

This rearrangement joins TRBV7-2 to TRBJ2-7, with 7 bases lining up with TRBD1. This CDR3 contains 13 residues. Per germline, CDR1 SGHTA and CDR2 FQGNSA. Trimming cost V 4 bases and J 2 bases; bases outside gene matches: 2. As DNA, the CDR3 is TGTGCCAGCAGCTACGGACAGGCCTACGAGCAGTACTTC. Encoded protein: CASSYGQAYEQYF.

The genes are TRBV14 and TRBJ2-5, with 8 bases fitting TRBD1. Germline CDR1 is SGHDN and CDR2 is FVKESK. The CDR3 runs to 17 residues. Trimming removed 7 bases from V and 0 bases from J; junction bases left unmatched: 13. The CDR3, as DNA: TGTGCCAGCACCCGAGTGGGGGACAGGTTGTACCAAGAGACCCAGTACTTC. Translated: CASTRVGDRLYQETQYF.

V usage is TRBV7-6 and J usage is TRBJ2-3, with D possibly TRBD2 on 7 matching bases. Between the trimmed V and J ends, which lost 3 bases and 3 bases, there was a span of 10 bases. The germline V gene has CDR1 SGHVS and CDR2 FNYEAQ. The CDR3 extends over 14 amino acids. The CDR3 bases are TGTGCCAGCAGCTTCGGGGGGCGAACAGATACGCAGTATTTT. Protein product: CASSFGGRTDTQYF.

This clone occurred a few times. The chain combines TRBV5-4 with TRBJ1-1; TRBD1 might be the D (6 bases). The CDR3 consists of 17 residues. Germline assignment: CDR1 SGHNT and CDR2 YYREEE (reference sequence). Between the trimmed V and J ends, which lost 1 base and 1 base, there was a span of 17 bases. CDR3 amino acids: CASSLLIHWTENTEAFF. The CDR3, as DNA: TGTGCCAGCAGCTTGTTAATTCATTGGACAGAGAACACTGAAGCTTTCTTT.

The rearrangement links TRBV4-1 to TRBJ2-5, with 7 bases that match TRBD2. The V gene's germline CDR1 is MGHRA and CDR2 YSYEKL. This CDR3 comprises 16 residues. After removal of 1 base from V and 2 bases from J, the junction contained 7 bases not matched to a gene. CDR3 nucleotide sequence: TGCGCCAGCAGCCAAGTGGGAAGCGGGGCTCAAGAGACCCAGTACTTC. As protein: CASSQVGSGAQETQYF.

In its sample, this clone was seen many times. This sequence joins TRBV4-2 and TRBJ2-2; maybe TRBD2 (6 bases). The CDR3 extends over 14 amino acids. Trimming removed 3 bases from V and 3 bases from J, with 8 bases in between. The germline V gene encodes CDR1 LGHNA and CDR2 YNFKEQ. This CDR3 reads CASSQRGDTGELFF. DNA for the CDR3: TGTGCCAGCAGCCAGCGGGGAGACACCGGGGAGCTGTTTTTT.

This clone was found a few times. This chain connects TRBV5-4 to TRBJ1-2; TRBD1 is a possible D gene (6 bases). CDR3 length: 15 amino acids. Trimming stripped 5 bases from V and 2 bases from J, with 16 bases between. Germline lookup yields CDR1 SGHNT and CDR2 YYREEE (reference sequence). CDR3 sequence reads: CASRPQSQGNYGYTF. Written as DNA, the CDR3 is TGTGCCAGCAGACCCCAATCCCAGGGGAACTATGGCTACACCTTC.

The chain combines TRBV5-4 with TRBJ2-5; D gene ambiguous. Between the trimmed V and J ends, which lost 0 bases and 4 bases, there was a span of 10 bases. Germline-derived CDR1 and CDR2 are SGHNT and YYREEE (reference sequence). This CDR3 is 14 amino acids long. The chain's CDR3 is CASSLAILPETQYF. The CDR3 DNA follows: TGTGCCAGCAGCTTGGCAATACTACCAGAGACCCAGTACTTC.

The V and J genes are TRBV4-2 and TRBJ2-7; 12 bases fit TRBD2. The germline CDR1 and CDR2 sequences are LGHNA and YNFKEQ. This CDR3 is built from 17 residues. With 4 bases clipped from V and 0 bases from J, the junction kept 7 bases outside the gene matches. CDR3: CASSRGLAGTISYEQYF. The CDR3 nucleotides are TGTGCCAGCAGCCGAGGACTAGCGGGAACGATCTCCTACGAGCAGTACTTC.

The J gene is TRBJ2-7, the V gene TRBV29-1; 8 nucleotides agree with TRBD1. V lost 6 bases to trimming and J lost 3 bases; unmatched junction nucleotides: 7. This CDR3 contains 13 residues. Looked up from germline, CDR1 is SQVTM and CDR2 is ANQGSEA. The CDR3 DNA is TGCAGCGTCTCGACCGGACAGGGCTACGAGCAGTACTTC. This codes for CSVSTGQGYEQYF.

This chain connects TRBV7-6 to TRBJ2-3, with a weak D call TRBD1 (6 bases). Trimming stripped 0 bases from V and 1 base from J, with 11 bases between. This CDR3 is built from 16 residues. Germline CDR1 is SGHVS and CDR2 is FNYEAQ. CDR3 in amino acids: CASSLAGAGGTDTQYF. The CDR3 bases are TGTGCCAGCAGCTTAGCAGGGGCAGGGGGCACAGATACGCAGTATTTT.

The chain joins TRBV19 to TRBJ1-2; a possible D gene is TRBD1 (5 bases). The CDR3 extends over 14 amino acids. Germline-derived CDR1 and CDR2 are LNHDA and SQIVND (reference sequence). Deletions cut 4 bases from V and 2 bases from J, with 11 bases between. The CDR3 loop reads CASSTDSSNYGYTF. The CDR3 region has the DNA TGTGCCAGTAGTACCGACAGTTCGAACTATGGCTACACCTTC.

In its sample, this clone was seen a few times. The rearrangement uses TRBV28 and TRBJ2-2; 9 nucleotides match TRBD1. The CDR3 has 14 residues. With V trimmed by 5 bases and J by 9 bases, 7 bases remained unmatched. CDR1 and CDR2 (germline): MDHEN, SYDVKM. The DNA for the CDR3 is TGTGCCAGCAGTCATGGACAGGGGTTAAGGGAGCTGTTTTTT. This codes for CASSHGQGLRELFF. The full variable domain, rest sourced from reference TRBV28 and TRBJ2-2, is DVKVTQSSRYLVKRTGEKVFLECVQDMDHENMFWYRQDPGLGLRLIYFSYDVKMKEKGDIPEGYSVSREKKERFSLILESASTNQTSMYLCASSHGQGLRELFFGEGSRLTVL.

V gene TRBV7-2 combines with J gene TRBJ2-3; 11 bases fit TRBD2. The V gene end was trimmed by 1 base and the J gene end by 8 bases; junction bases not matched to a gene: 8. The CDR3 runs to 16 residues. CDR1 and CDR2 (germline): SGHTA, FQGNSA. The CDR3: CASSLVVSGREGTQYF. In DNA form, the CDR3 reads TGTGCCAGCAGCTTAGTGGTTAGCGGGAGGGAAGGTACGCAGTATTTT.

This chain connects TRBV10-3 to TRBJ1-1; tentatively, D is TRBD1 (5 bases). The CDR3 totals 13 residues. Germline V CDR1 and CDR2: ENHRY, SYGVKD. Trimming shortened V by 6 bases and J by 1 base, and 9 bases separated the two germline ends. CDR3 nucleotide sequence: TGTGCCATCAGCAAGACAGAGAACACTGAAGCTTTCTTT. Its protein is CAISKTENTEAFF.

This clone was picked up one time. V is TRBV7-8 and J is TRBJ2-1; 11 nucleotides match TRBD1. This CDR3 has 17 residues. J lost 6 bases, V lost 5 bases, and 12 bases had no gene match. The V gene's germline CDR1 is SGHVS and CDR2 FQNEAQ. CDR3 coding DNA: TGTGCCAGCAGCGAGCAGATAGCGGGACAGGGGGTCAATGAGCAGTTCTTC. As protein: CASSEQIAGQGVNEQFF.

In this sample, this clone turned up a few times. V gene TRBV5-4 combines with J gene TRBJ1-3, with 9 bases identical to TRBD1. Germline V gene sequence: CDR1 SGHNT, CDR2 YYREEE (reference sequence). Unmatched junction bases numbered 3, after V lost 3 bases and J lost 2 bases. The CDR3 spans 15 residues. The DNA for the CDR3 is TGTGCCAGCAGCTCGGACAGGGGTCCTGGAAACACCATATATTTT. It encodes CASSSDRGPGNTIYF.

The chain combines TRBV9 with TRBJ2-7, with 7 positions matching TRBD2. Germline CDR1 reads SGDLS; CDR2 reads YYNGEE. Germline trimming cut 3 bases from V and 4 bases from J; bases unmatched to any gene: 10. This CDR3 contains 15 residues. The CDR3 DNA reads as TGTGCCAGCAGCGAGACCCCAAGCGGGACTTACGAGCAGTACTTC. It specifies CASSETPSGTYEQYF.

The chain uses TRBV5-4 and TRBJ2-1; D might be TRBD1 (6 bases). CDR1 is SGHNT, CDR2 YYREEE, per germline (reference sequence). V was pared by 2 bases and J by 5 bases, with 17 bases between. This CDR3 contains 16 residues. CDR3 sequence (DNA): TGTGCCAGCAGCTTCGACGTGACAGGCACCCACAATGAGCAGTTCTTC. It codes for CASSFDVTGTHNEQFF.

The genes are TRBV4-1 and TRBJ2-2; D might be TRBD1 (5 bases). Germline values: CDR1 MGHRA, CDR2 YSYEKL. This CDR3 has 18 residues. V was shortened by 3 bases and J by 4 bases, with 21 bases between the two germline ends. CDR3 DNA sequence: TGCGCCAGCAGCCAGACAGTATGGGCCCCTGTTAGCACCGGGGAGCTGTTTTTT. This translates into CASSQTVWAPVSTGELFF.

V usage is TRBV7-3 and J usage is TRBJ2-1, with 8 bases identical to TRBD2. V trimming: 0 bases; J trimming: 11 bases; junction bases outside the gene matches: 9. Germline V gives CDR1 SGHTA, CDR2 FQGTGA. The CDR3 is 15 amino acids. CDR3 sequence reads: CASSLTSWERGQQFF. CDR3 DNA sequence: TGTGCCAGCAGCTTAACGAGTTGGGAGCGGGGGCAGCAGTTCTTC.

The J gene is TRBJ1-1, the V gene TRBV30, with TRBD1 matching over 8 bases. The CDR3 sequence is 14 residues long. J gave up 3 bases and V 1 base, and 4 bases lay outside the gene matches. CDR1 and CDR2 (germline): GTSNPN, SVGIG (reference sequence). The CDR3 loop is CAWSGGTGHTEAFF. CDR3 in DNA: TGTGCCTGGAGTGGGGGGACAGGCCACACTGAAGCTTTCTTT.

J is TRBJ2-7 and V is TRBV4-3; 9 nucleotides align to TRBD2. The length of the CDR3 is 18 residues. From germline, CDR1 is LGHNA and CDR2 YSLEER. The J segment lost 3 bases and the V segment lost 1 base, leaving 13 bases of the junction unmatched. For the CDR3, the DNA is TGCGCCAGCAGCCAAGCCTGGGTGGCTAGCGGGACCCACTACGAGCAGTACTTC. Translation: CASSQAWVASGTHYEQYF.

The genes are TRBV5-4 and TRBJ2-7; TRBD2 matches 10 bases. CDR3 size: 13 residues. The germline gives CDR1 SGHNT, CDR2 YYREEE (reference sequence). The CDR3 reads CAVGSSGSREQYF. CDR3 bases: TGTGCGGTGGGGTCTAGCGGGAGCCGCGAGCAGTACTTC. Based on the CDR3 plus reference TRBV5-4 and TRBJ2-7, the full variable domain is ETGVTQSPTHLIKTRGQQVTLRCSSQSGHNTVSWYQQALGQGPQFIFQYYREEENGRGNFPPRFSGLQFPNYSSELNVNALELDDSALYLCAVGSSGSREQYFGPGTRLTVT.

This chain joins TRBV4-1 and TRBJ2-6, with a tentative D call TRBD2 (6 bases). The CDR3 runs 17 residues. Trimming removed 0 bases from V and 0 bases from J, with 9 bases in between. Germline V gene sequence: CDR1 MGHRA, CDR2 YSYEKL. The CDR3 loop is CASSQDFGGSGANVLTF. Written as DNA, the CDR3 is TGCGCCAGCAGCCAAGATTTCGGGGGCTCTGGGGCCAACGTCCTGACTTTC.

This clone was seen more than once but under ten times. The chain carries TRBV29-1 and TRBJ2-5; 7 nucleotides match TRBD2. V shed 4 bases and J 5 bases; nucleotides not matched to a gene: 4. The CDR3 is 12 amino acids. The germline gives CDR1 SQVTM, CDR2 ANQGSEA. The CDR3 region has the DNA TGCAGCGTTGGAACTAGCGTCGAGACCCAGTACTTC. It is translated as CSVGTSVETQYF. Filled out from reference TRBV29-1 and TRBJ2-5, the complete variable domain reads SAVISQKPSRDICQRGTSLTIQCQVDSQVTMMFWYRQQPGQSLTLIATANQGSEATYESGFVIDKFPISRPNLTFSTLTVSNMSPEDSSIYLCSVGTSVETQYFGPGTRLLVL.

This clone appeared a few times. The J gene is TRBJ1-1, the V gene TRBV4-1, with D perhaps matching TRBD1 (6 bases). Trimming took off 0 bases at V and 1 base at J, with 15 bases between the two ends. The germline CDR1 and CDR2 sequences are MGHRA and YSYEKL. The CDR3 sequence is 17 residues long. CDR3 bases: TGCGCCAGCAGCCAAGATGGCTACAGGGTGAAGAACACTGAAGCTTTCTTT. Its protein is CASSQDGYRVKNTEAFF.